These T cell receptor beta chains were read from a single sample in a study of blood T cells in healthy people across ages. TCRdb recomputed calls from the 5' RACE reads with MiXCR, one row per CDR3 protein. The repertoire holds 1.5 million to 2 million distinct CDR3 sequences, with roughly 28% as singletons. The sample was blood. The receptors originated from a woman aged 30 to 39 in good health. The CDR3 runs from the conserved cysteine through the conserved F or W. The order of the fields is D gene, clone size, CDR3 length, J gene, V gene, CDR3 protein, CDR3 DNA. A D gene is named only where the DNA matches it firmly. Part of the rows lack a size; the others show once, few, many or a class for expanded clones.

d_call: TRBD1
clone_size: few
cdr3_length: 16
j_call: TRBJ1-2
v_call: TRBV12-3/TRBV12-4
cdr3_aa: CASSYGTGRDNYGYTF
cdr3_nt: TGTGCCAGCAGTTATGGGACAGGGAGGGATAACTATGGCTACACCTTC

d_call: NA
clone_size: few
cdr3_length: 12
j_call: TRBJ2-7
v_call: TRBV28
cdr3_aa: CASRRSIYEQYF
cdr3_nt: TGTGCCAGCAGAAGGTCCATTTACGAGCAGTACTTC

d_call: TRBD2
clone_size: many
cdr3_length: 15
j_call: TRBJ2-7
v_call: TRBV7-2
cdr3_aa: CASSSGGTSPYEQYF
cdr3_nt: TGTGCCAGCAGCTCAGGCGGGACTAGCCCCTACGAGCAGTACTTC

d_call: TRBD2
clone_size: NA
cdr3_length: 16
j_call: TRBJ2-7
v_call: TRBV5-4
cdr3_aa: CASSPGTSGRYYEQYF
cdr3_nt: TGTGCCAGCAGCCCTGGGACTAGCGGGAGGTACTACGAGCAGTACTTC

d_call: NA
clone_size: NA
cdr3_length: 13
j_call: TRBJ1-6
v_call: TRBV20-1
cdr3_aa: CSAKPWTNSPLHF
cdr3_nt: TGCAGTGCTAAACCCTGGACTAATTCACCCCTCCACTTT

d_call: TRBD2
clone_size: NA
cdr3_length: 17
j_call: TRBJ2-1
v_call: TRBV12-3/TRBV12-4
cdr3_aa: CASSSFTSGISYNEQFF
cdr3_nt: TGTGCCAGCAGCTCCTTCACTAGCGGGATTTCCTACAATGAGCAGTTCTTC

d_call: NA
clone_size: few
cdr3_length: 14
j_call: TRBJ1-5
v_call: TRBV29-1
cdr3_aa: CSVSETNSNQPQHF
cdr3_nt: TGCAGCGTCAGTGAAACCAATAGCAATCAGCCCCAGCATTTT

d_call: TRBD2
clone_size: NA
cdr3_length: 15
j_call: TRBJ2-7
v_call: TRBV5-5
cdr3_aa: CASSVSGSNPYEQYF
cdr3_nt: TGTGCCAGCAGCGTTAGCGGGAGTAACCCCTACGAGCAGTACTTC

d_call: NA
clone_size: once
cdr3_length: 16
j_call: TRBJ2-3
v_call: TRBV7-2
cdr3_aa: CASSFLFRGYTDTQYF
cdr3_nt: TGTGCCAGCAGCTTTCTCTTCCGGGGGTACACAGATACGCAGTATTTT

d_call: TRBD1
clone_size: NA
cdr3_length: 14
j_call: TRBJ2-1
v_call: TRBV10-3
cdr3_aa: CAISDWTGNNEQFF
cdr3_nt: TGTGCCATCAGTGACTGGACAGGAAACAATGAGCAGTTCTTC

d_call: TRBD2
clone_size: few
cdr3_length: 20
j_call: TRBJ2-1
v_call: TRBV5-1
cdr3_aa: CASSPRGGLAGRGSYNEQFF
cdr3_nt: TGCGCCAGCAGCCCCCGGGGCGGACTAGCGGGGAGGGGCTCCTACAATGAGCAGTTCTTC

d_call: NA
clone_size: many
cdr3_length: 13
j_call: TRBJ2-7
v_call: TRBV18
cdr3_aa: CASSPKDSYEQYF
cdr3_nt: TGTGCCAGCTCACCTAAGGACAGCTACGAGCAGTACTTC

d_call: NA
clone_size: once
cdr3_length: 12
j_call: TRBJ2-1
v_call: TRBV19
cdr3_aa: CASSRSGETQFF
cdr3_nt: TGTGCCAGTAGTCGTTCCGGAGAGACCCAGTTCTTC

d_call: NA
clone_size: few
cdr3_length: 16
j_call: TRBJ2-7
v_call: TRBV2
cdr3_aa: CASSEALRTPRAEQYF
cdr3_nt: TGTGCCAGCAGTGAAGCGCTTCGGACCCCTCGGGCCGAGCAGTACTTC

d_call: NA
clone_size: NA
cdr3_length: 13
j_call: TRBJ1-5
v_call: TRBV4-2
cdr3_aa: CASSQEVGQPQHF
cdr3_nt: TGTGCCAGCAGCCAAGAGGTGGGTCAGCCCCAGCATTTT

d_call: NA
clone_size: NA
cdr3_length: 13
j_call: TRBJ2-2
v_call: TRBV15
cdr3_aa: CATSSRAGRELFF
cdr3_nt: TGTGCCACCAGCAGCCGGGCTGGGCGGGAGCTGTTTTTT

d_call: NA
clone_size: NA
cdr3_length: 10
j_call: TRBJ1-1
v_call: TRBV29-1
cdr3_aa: CSGGTSEAFF
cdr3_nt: TGCAGCGGCGGGACGTCTGAAGCTTTCTTT

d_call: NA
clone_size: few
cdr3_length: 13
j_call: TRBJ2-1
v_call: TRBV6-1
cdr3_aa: CASESRSYNEQFF
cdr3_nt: TGTGCCAGCGAGAGCAGATCCTACAATGAGCAGTTCTTC

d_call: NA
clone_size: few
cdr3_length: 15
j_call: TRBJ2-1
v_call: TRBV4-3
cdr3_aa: CASSQDGRLNNEQFF
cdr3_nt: TGCGCCAGCAGCCAAGATGGTCGGCTTAACAATGAGCAGTTCTTC

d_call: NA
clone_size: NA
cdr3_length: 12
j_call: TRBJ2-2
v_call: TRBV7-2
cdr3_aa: CASSPTAGELFF
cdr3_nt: TGTGCCAGCAGCCCCACCGCCGGGGAGCTGTTTTTT

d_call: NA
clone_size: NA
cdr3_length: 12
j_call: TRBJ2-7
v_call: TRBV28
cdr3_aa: CASSLPRLKQYF
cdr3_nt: TGTGCCAGCAGTCTCCCACGTTTGAAGCAGTACTTC

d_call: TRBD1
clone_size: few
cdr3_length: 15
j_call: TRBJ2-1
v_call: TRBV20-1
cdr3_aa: CSARRERDRYNEQFF
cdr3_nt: TGCAGTGCTAGACGCGAAAGGGACAGATACAATGAGCAGTTCTTC

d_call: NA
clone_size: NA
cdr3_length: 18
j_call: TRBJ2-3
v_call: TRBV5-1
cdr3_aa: CTSSLAFVSSDRTDTQYF
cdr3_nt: TGCACCAGCAGCTTGGCCTTTGTGAGCTCCGACCGCACAGATACGCAGTATTTT

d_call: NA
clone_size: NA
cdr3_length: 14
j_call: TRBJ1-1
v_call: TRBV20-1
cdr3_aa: CSARAGGVDTEAFF
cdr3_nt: TGCAGTGCTAGAGCCGGGGGCGTCGACACTGAAGCTTTCTTT

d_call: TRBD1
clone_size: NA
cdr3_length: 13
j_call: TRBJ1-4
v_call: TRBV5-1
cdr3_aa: CASTRDRDEKLFF
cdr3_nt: TGCGCCAGCACCCGGGACAGGGATGAAAAACTGTTTTTT

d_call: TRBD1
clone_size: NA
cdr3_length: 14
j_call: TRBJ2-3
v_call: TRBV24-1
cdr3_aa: CATSDQTGADTQYF
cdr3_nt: TGTGCCACCAGTGATCAGACAGGGGCAGATACGCAGTATTTT

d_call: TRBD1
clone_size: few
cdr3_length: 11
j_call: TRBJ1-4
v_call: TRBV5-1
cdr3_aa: CASSPGQELFF
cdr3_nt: TGCGCCAGCAGCCCGGGACAGGAACTGTTTTTT

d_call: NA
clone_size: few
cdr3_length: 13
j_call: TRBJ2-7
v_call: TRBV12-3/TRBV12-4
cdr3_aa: CACSLRGLYEQYF
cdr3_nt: TGTGCCTGCAGTTTAAGAGGACTATACGAGCAGTACTTC

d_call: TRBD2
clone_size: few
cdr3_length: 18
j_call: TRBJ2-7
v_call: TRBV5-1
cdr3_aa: CASSLAPTSGIGSYERYF
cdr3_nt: TGCGCCAGCAGCTTGGCCCCGACTAGCGGGATCGGCTCCTACGAGCGGTACTTC

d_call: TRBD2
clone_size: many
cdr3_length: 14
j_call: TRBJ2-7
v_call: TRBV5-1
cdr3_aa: CASSSRGVPYEQYF
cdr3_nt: TGCGCCAGCAGCTCCCGGGGGGTCCCCTACGAGCAGTACTTC

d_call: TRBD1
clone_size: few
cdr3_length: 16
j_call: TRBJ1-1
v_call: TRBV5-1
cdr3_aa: CASSLFAGQGNTEAFF
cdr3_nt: TGCGCCAGCAGCTTGTTTGCGGGACAGGGGAACACTGAAGCTTTCTTT

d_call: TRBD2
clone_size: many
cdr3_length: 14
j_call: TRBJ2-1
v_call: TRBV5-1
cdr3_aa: CASTLSGGYNEQFF
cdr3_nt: TGCGCCAGCACCCTCAGCGGGGGCTACAATGAGCAGTTCTTC

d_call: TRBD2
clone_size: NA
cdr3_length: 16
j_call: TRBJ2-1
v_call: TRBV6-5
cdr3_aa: CASSYIAGASYNEQFF
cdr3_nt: TGTGCCAGCAGTTATATAGCGGGGGCCTCCTACAATGAGCAGTTCTTC

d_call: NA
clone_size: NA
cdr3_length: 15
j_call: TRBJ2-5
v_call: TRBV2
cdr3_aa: CASSEALKSQETQYF
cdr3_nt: TGTGCCAGCAGTGAGGCGCTAAAGTCCCAAGAGACCCAGTACTTC

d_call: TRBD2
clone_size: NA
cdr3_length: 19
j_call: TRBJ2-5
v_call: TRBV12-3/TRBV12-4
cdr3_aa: CASSLSPGLAGDHQETQYF
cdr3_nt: TGTGCCAGCAGTTTATCCCCGGGACTAGCGGGGGATCACCAAGAGACCCAGTACTTC

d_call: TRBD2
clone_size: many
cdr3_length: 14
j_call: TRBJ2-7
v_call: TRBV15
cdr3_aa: CATSRALAGYEQYF
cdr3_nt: TGTGCCACCAGCAGAGCGCTAGCGGGGTACGAGCAGTACTTC

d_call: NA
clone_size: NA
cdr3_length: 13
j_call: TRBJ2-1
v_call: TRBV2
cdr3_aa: CASSEPESNEQFF
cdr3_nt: TGTGCCAGCAGTGAACCAGAGTCCAATGAGCAGTTCTTC

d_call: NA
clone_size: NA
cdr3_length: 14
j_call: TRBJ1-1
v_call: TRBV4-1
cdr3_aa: CASSTGIVNTEAFF
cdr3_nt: TGCGCCAGCAGTACCGGTATTGTGAACACTGAAGCTTTCTTT

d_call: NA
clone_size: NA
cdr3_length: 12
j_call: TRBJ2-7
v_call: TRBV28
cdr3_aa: CASRTGPNEQYF
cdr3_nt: TGTGCCAGCAGAACCGGGCCTAACGAGCAGTACTTC

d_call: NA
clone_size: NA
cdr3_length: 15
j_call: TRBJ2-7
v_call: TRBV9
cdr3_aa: CASSDLGSEAHEQYF
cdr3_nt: TGTGCCAGCAGCGACCTCGGTAGCGAGGCTCACGAGCAGTACTTC

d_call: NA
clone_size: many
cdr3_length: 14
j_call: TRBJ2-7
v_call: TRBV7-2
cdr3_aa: CASSLMGEQYEQYF
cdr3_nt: TGTGCCAGCAGCTTAATGGGGGAGCAGTACGAGCAGTACTTC

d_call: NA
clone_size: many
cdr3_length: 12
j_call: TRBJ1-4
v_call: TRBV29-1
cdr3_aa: CSVDSANEKLFF
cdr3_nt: TGCAGCGTGGACAGTGCTAATGAAAAACTGTTTTTT

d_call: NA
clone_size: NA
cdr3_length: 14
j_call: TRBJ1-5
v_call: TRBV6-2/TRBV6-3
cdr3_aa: CASSSSHSNQPQHF
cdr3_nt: TGTGCCAGCAGTTCTAGCCATAGCAATCAGCCCCAGCATTTT

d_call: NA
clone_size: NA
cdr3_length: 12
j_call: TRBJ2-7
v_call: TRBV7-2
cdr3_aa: CASSSYWDEQYF
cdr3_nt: TGTGCCAGCAGCTCCTATTGGGACGAGCAGTACTTC

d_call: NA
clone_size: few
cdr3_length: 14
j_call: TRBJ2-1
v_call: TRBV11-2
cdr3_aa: CASSPTRDYNEQFF
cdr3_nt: TGTGCCAGCAGTCCGACTAGGGACTACAATGAGCAGTTCTTC

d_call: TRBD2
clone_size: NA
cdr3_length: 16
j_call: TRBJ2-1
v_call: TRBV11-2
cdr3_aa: CASRTLTGPSGNEQFF
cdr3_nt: TGTGCCAGCAGAACCTTGACAGGCCCTAGCGGGAATGAGCAGTTCTTC